This passage covers 29 T cell receptor beta chains from one sample sequenced in a study of regulatory T cells in long-lasting Graves disease (TCRdb year 2021). The label giving this sample's time point can be read as: persistent/refractory GD, antithyroid drugs over 5 years with positive TRAb. For both TCR sequencing and RNA sequencing, RNA was extracted from PBMCs using TRIzol. Library creation used multiplex PCR. The sequencer was an Illumina HiSeq 4000. TCR beta libraries were built with iRepertoire HTBI primers and Arm-PCR amplification of CDR3 regions. The public sequencing data were trimmed at Q25 with fastp and processed into clonotypes with MiXCR by TCRdb, which kept only in-frame beta chains. Rows with a matching CDR3 protein are joined into one entry that keeps the most common DNA and genes. The sample table holds approximately 380,000 distinct CDR3 sequences, of which around 20% were seen once. The ten largest make up less than 25% of the sample.

The material sequenced was peripheral blood mononuclear cells (PBMCs), taken when the disease was refractory, from a patient treated with antithyroid drugs. These receptors originate from a female donor with Graves disease.

This chain links TRBV20-1 with TRBJ2-7; TRBD1 is a possible D gene (6 bases). V gave up 5 bases and J gave up 4 bases, with 12 bases separating them. The CDR3 extends over 12 amino acids. Germline V lookup: CDR1 DFQATT, CDR2 SNEGSKA (reference sequence). The CDR3 sequence is CSADGQSYEQYF. CDR3 nucleotide sequence: TGCAGTGCTGACGGACAGAGTTACGAGCAGTACTTC.

This clonotype was seen at least ten times. The chain carries TRBV20-1 and TRBJ1-4; TRBD1 aligns across 7 bases. The germline V gene has CDR1 DFQATT and CDR2 SNEGSKA (reference sequence). The V segment lost 6 bases and the J segment 8 bases; nucleotides outside the gene matches: 15. The CDR3 consists of 15 residues. CDR3 DNA: TGCAGTGCATTTAGGGGGCCCAGGGTAAGGGAAAAACTGTTTTTT. Its translation: CSAFRGPRVREKLFF.

The chain employs TRBV20-1 and TRBJ2-7, with 7 bases identical to TRBD1. V lost 0 bases and J lost 3; bases outside the gene matches: 8. This CDR3 comprises 15 residues. Per the germline V gene, CDR1 is DFQATT and CDR2 is SNEGSKA (reference sequence). CDR3: CSARETTGFGYEQYF. The CDR3, as DNA: TGCAGTGCTAGAGAGACGACAGGGTTCGGCTACGAGCAGTACTTC.

V gene TRBV7-9 combines with J gene TRBJ2-7, with D perhaps being TRBD1 or TRBD2 (6 bases each). V lost 0 bases and J lost 11, with 11 bases in between. The germline gives CDR1 SEHNR, CDR2 FQNEAQ (reference sequence). The CDR3 covers 12 residues. CDR3 residues: CASSLANGGEYF. The CDR3 DNA reads TGTGCCAGCAGCTTAGCGAACGGGGGCGAGTACTTC.

This chain links TRBV5-4 with TRBJ2-2; 7 nucleotides line up with TRBD1. With V trimmed by 1 base and J by 7 bases, 7 bases remained unmatched. Germline V lookup: CDR1 SGHNT, CDR2 YYREEE (reference sequence). The CDR3 sequence is 15 residues long. The CDR3: CASSLSQGDNGELFF. CDR3 DNA sequence: TGTGCCAGCAGCTTGAGCCAGGGGGATAACGGGGAGCTGTTTTTT.

This clonotype occurred many times. The chain links TRBV27 to TRBJ2-4; 7 nucleotides align to TRBD1. V was pared by 6 bases and J by 6 bases, with 5 bases of the junction left unmatched. The germline V gene has CDR1 MNHEY and CDR2 SMNVEV (reference sequence). CDR3 length: 13 residues. The chain's CDR3 is CASSPAGGNIQYF. In DNA form, the CDR3 reads TGTGCCAGCAGCCCAGCAGGGGGAAACATTCAGTACTTC.

This clonotype was detected a few times. This rearrangement joins TRBV9 to TRBJ2-2; D remains ambiguous. Trimming removed 5 bases from V and 0 bases from J, with 11 bases in between. The length of the CDR3 is 15 residues. CDR1 and CDR2 from the germline V gene are SGDLS and YYNGEE. DNA for the CDR3: TGTGCCAGCAGGGATAACCCTTCGAACACCGGGGAGCTGTTTTTT. Translated, it gives CASRDNPSNTGELFF.

The CDR3 protein is CASSLRAGSEETQYF. The CDR3 DNA reads TGCGCCAGCAGTCTTCGGGCAGGGTCGGAAGAGACCCAGTACTTC. The chain links TRBV4-3 to TRBJ2-5, with D tentatively TRBD1 (5 bases). CDR1 is LGHNA, CDR2 YSLEER, per germline. The CDR3 contains 15 residues. V lost 6 bases and J 3 bases, leaving 17 bases between the germline ends.

The sample holds many counts of this clonotype. The chain links TRBV9 to TRBJ1-2; perhaps TRBD1 as D (6 bases). The V and J ends lost 6 bases and 7 bases respectively, with 22 bases between them. The CDR3 spans 15 residues. Germline CDR1 is SGDLS and CDR2 is YYNGEE. The CDR3 DNA reads as TGTGCCAGCACCCCAGGCTTGGGGGCGCGGTCTGGCTACACCTTC. Its translation is CASTPGLGARSGYTF.

This clonotype was seen a few times. CDR3 protein: CASSLAGTTSYEQYF. The CDR3 bases are TGCGCCAGCAGCTTGGCCGGGACAACCTCCTACGAGCAGTACTTC. The J gene is TRBJ2-7, the V gene TRBV5-1; D perhaps matches TRBD1 (6 bases). Trimming removed 0 bases from V and 0 bases from J, with 10 bases in between. The CDR3 sequence is 15 residues long. In germline, CDR1 is SGHRS, CDR2 YFSETQ.

This clonotype showed up many times. The chain carries TRBV12-3 or TRBV12-4 and TRBJ1-2; perhaps TRBD1 as D (5 bases). This CDR3 comprises 13 residues. Trimming took off 3 bases at V and 7 bases at J, with 12 bases between the two ends. The CDR3 nucleotides are TGTGCCAGCAGTTTGGGGACTCCTCGTGGCTACACCTTC. It is translated as CASSLGTPRGYTF.

The J gene is TRBJ1-1, the V gene TRBV3-1; D gene ambiguous. CDR3 length: 17 residues. V was clipped by 1 base and J by 0 bases, with 15 bases between them. From germline, CDR1 is LGHDT and CDR2 YNNKEL (reference sequence). The CDR3 loop reads CASSQAGDGRMNTEAFF. The CDR3 nucleotides read TGTGCCAGCAGCCAAGCAGGTGATGGACGGATGAACACTGAAGCTTTCTTT.

A word on this clonotype: Being one base from a much bigger clone, this may be a read error. V is TRBV7-9 and J is TRBJ1-1, with D possibly being TRBD1 (5 bases). Germline V CDR1 and CDR2: SEHNR, FQNEAQ (reference sequence). This CDR3 contains 12 residues. The DNA of the CDR3 is TGTGCCGGCAGCCCGATGACAGCTGAAGCTTTCTTT. Amino acid sequence: CAGSPMTAEAFF.

CDR3: CASSRGDEQFF. As DNA, the CDR3 is TGTGCCAGCAGCAGGGGTGATGAGCAGTTCTTC. This chain joins TRBV12-3 or TRBV12-4 and TRBJ2-5, with a tentative D call TRBD1 (6 bases). The DNA end favors TRBJ2-1, so the J call may be wrong. The CDR3 loop spans 11 amino acids.

This clonotype was counted between two and nine times. The chain uses TRBV7-2 and TRBJ1-6; 8 bases fit TRBD1. Looked up from germline, CDR1 is SGHTA and CDR2 is FQGNSA. Trimming removed 4 bases from V and 5 bases from J; junction bases left unmatched: 4. The CDR3 sequence is 15 residues long. The CDR3 region is CASSSPTGDNSPLHF. The DNA of the CDR3 is TGTGCCAGCAGCTCTCCGACAGGGGATAATTCACCCCTCCACTTT.

On this clonotype: This sequence may be a read error, since a much larger clone differs from it by one base. This rearrangement joins TRBV7-9 to TRBJ2-7; D not certain. Looked up from germline, CDR1 is SEHNR and CDR2 is FQNEAQ (reference sequence). This CDR3 region has 15 residues. DNA for the CDR3: TGTGCCAGCAGCTTAGTACGGTTTGGAACCTACGGGCAGTACTTC. Amino acids: CASSLVRFGTYGQYF.

This chain uses TRBV2 with TRBJ2-2, with 11 positions matching TRBD2. The CDR3 sequence is 14 residues long. After removal of 6 bases from V and 8 bases from J, the junction contained 5 bases not matched to a gene. Germline CDR1 is SNHLY and CDR2 is FYNNEI. Here the CDR3 reads CASRKLAGVGELFF. In DNA form, the CDR3 reads TGTGCCAGCAGGAAACTAGCGGGAGTTGGGGAGCTGTTTTTT.

This clonotype was counted ten times or more. The chain is built from TRBV27 and TRBJ1-4, with D maybe TRBD1 (6 bases). This CDR3 has 17 amino acids. Germline V CDR1 and CDR2: MNHEY, SMNVEV (reference sequence). Trimming stripped 2 bases from V and 0 bases from J, with 13 bases between. CDR3 sequence: CASSLTPTGPTNEKLFF. CDR3 bases: TGTGCCAGCAGTTTAACACCCACAGGGCCAACTAATGAAAAACTGTTTTTT. The full variable domain, rest sourced from reference TRBV27 and TRBJ1-4, is EAQVTQNPRYLITVTGKKLTVTCSQNMNHEYMSWYRQDPGLGLRQIYYSMNVEVTDKGDVPEGYKVSRKEKRNFPLILESPSPNQTSLYFCASSLTPTGPTNEKLFFGSGTQLSVL.

This clonotype was seen repeatedly, ten times or more. This rearrangement joins TRBV6-1 to TRBJ1-2; D is unclear. The V end lost 7 bases, the J end lost 0 bases, and 12 bases lay between the germline ends. There are 14 residues in the CDR3. Germline V gene lookup returns CDR1 MNHNS and CDR2 SASEGT. CDR3 sequence reads: CASTPPSANYGYTF. CDR3 DNA: TGTGCCAGCACCCCCCCGTCAGCTAACTATGGCTACACCTTC.

The chain couples TRBV5-1 to TRBJ2-2, with unresolved D. Trimming cost V 5 bases and J 0 bases, with 11 bases left between them. Germline values: CDR1 SGHRS, CDR2 YFSETQ. The CDR3 length is 15 residues. Here the CDR3 DNA reads TGCGCCAGCAGGTCCCGGGCAACGAACACCGGGGAGCTGTTTTTT. Protein: CASRSRATNTGELFF.

This clonotype was detected only a few times. The V and J genes are TRBV19 and TRBJ1-5; D ambiguous. The ends were cut back, 6 bases at V and 0 bases at J, with 12 bases in the middle. Germline V CDR1 and CDR2: LNHDA, SQIVND (reference sequence). CDR3 size: 15 residues. The CDR3 DNA reads as TGTGCCAGTAGAGTTGGAGACTATAGCAATCAGCCCCAGCATTTT. It yields the protein CASRVGDYSNQPQHF.

This clonotype has a handful of counts. The chain joins TRBV6-5 to TRBJ1-5, with D unclear. Between the trimmed V and J ends, which lost 4 bases and 4 bases, there was a span of 8 bases. CDR1 MNHEY and CDR2 SVGAGI come from the germline V gene. The CDR3 contains 13 residues. The CDR3 protein is CASSSSRNQPQHF. In DNA, the CDR3 is TGTGCCAGCAGTTCGAGTCGAAATCAGCCCCAGCATTTT.

This clonotype was observed at least ten times. The chain combines TRBV10-1 with TRBJ2-7; D remains ambiguous. This CDR3 spans 11 amino acids. CDR1 and CDR2 from the germline V gene are WNHNN and SYGVQD (reference sequence). CDR3 region: CATPDSYEQYF. The CDR3 DNA reads as TGCGCGACCCCGGACTCCTACGAGCAGTACTTC.

A few counts support this clonotype. V gene TRBV20-1 combines with J gene TRBJ1-5, with D possibly TRBD1 on 5 matching bases. Germline values: CDR1 DFQATT, CDR2 SNEGSKA (reference sequence). V was shortened by 1 base and J by 2 bases, with 12 bases between the two germline ends. The CDR3 extends over 15 amino acids. In DNA form, the CDR3 reads TGCAGTGCTAGAGTAAGGGGACGCGGCAATCAGCCCCAGCATTTT. It encodes CSARVRGRGNQPQHF.

The sample holds many counts of this clonotype. V gene TRBV6-5 combines with J gene TRBJ2-7; D gene ambiguous. The CDR3 runs to 13 residues. Trimming pared 2 bases from V and 3 bases from J, leaving 8 bases between. Germline CDR1 is MNHEY and CDR2 is SVGAGI. For the CDR3, the DNA is TGTGCCAGCAGTTACGCTGTCAGCTACGAGCAGTACTTC. Protein: CASSYAVSYEQYF.

This clonotype came up many times. The rearrangement joins TRBV11-2 to TRBJ2-2; D gene ambiguous. This CDR3 region has 14 residues. The V and J ends lost 5 bases and 2 bases respectively, with 9 bases between them. The germline CDR1 and CDR2 sequences are SGHAT and FQNNGV. This CDR3 reads CASSALLNTGELFF. The CDR3, as DNA: TGTGCCAGCAGCGCCCTACTCAACACCGGGGAGCTGTTTTTT.

Many counts were recorded for this clonotype. The chain is built from TRBV6-1 and TRBJ1-1; maybe TRBD1 (6 bases). Germline V CDR1 and CDR2: MNHNS, SASEGT. The CDR3 contains 16 residues. V shed 6 bases and J shed 2 bases, with 19 bases lying between them. The CDR3 sequence is CASSSDGDITNTEAFF. CDR3 DNA: TGTGCCAGCAGCTCGGACGGGGACATCACCAACACTGAAGCTTTCTTT.

This clonotype was picked up one time. V and J are TRBV20-1 and TRBJ2-7; 8 nucleotides agree with TRBD1. The germline V gene encodes CDR1 DFQATT and CDR2 SNEGSKA (reference sequence). The CDR3 has 15 residues. V shed 0 bases, J shed 4 bases, and the junction held 8 bases outside the gene matches. The CDR3 DNA sequence: TGCAGTGCTAGAGACGGGGCAGGGGGCGGGTACGAGCAGTACTTC. Translating it yields CSARDGAGGGYEQYF.

The rearrangement joins TRBV5-5 to TRBJ1-2, with D unresolved. V was pared by 4 bases and J by 2 bases, with 9 bases between. Germline CDR1 and CDR2: SGHKS and YYEKEE (reference sequence). The CDR3 runs 13 residues. The CDR3 here is CASSGDGNYGYTF. The CDR3 coding sequence is TGTGCCAGCAGCGGCGATGGCAACTATGGCTACACCTTC.